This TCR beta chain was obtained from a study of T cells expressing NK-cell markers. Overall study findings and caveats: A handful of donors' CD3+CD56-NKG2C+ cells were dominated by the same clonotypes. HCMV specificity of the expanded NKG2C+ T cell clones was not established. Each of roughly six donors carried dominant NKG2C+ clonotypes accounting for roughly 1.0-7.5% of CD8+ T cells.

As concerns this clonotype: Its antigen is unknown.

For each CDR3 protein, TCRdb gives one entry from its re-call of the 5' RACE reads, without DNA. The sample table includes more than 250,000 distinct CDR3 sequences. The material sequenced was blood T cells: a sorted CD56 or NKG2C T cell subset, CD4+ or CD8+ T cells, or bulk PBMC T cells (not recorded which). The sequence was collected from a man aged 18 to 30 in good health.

The CDR3 loop reads CSGGTAINQPQHF. The chain is built from TRBV29-1 and TRBJ1-5; TCRdb returns TRBD1, unconfirmable since there is no DNA. There are 13 residues in the CDR3. Germline loops: CDR1 SQVTM, CDR2 ANQGSEA.